Listed below are T cell receptor beta chains from one sample, sequenced in a study of cytomegalovirus exposure and HLA in healthy donors. Assay used: immunoSEQ multiplex PCR; TCRdb lists only in-frame clones, some missing. The sample has roughly 160,000 clones; about 79% are singletons. Source material: PBMCs. These receptors were collected from a man aged 50 or older in good health and CMV-seropositive. The CDR3 runs from the conserved cysteine through the conserved F or W. D genes are given only for firm matches. Clone size is not always given. Where it is, it says once, few, many or a class for expanded clones.

V: TRBV18
D: TRBD1
J: TRBJ2-4
size: few
DNA: TGTGCCAGCTCACCAAGGACAGGGATAGCCAAAAACATTCAGTACTTC
CDR3: CASSPRTGIAKNIQYF

V: TRBV7-9
D: TRBD1
J: TRBJ2-5
size: NA
DNA: TGTGCCAGCAGCTCTACCGAGGGGGCAGAAACCCAGTACTTC
CDR3: CASSSTEGAETQYF

V: TRBV6-5
D: NA
J: TRBJ1-6
size: NA
DNA: TGTGCCAGCAGCCTCGGACTGGGAAAATCTTCACCCCTCCACTTT
CDR3: CASSLGLGKSSPLHF

V: TRBV9
D: TRBD2
J: TRBJ2-3
size: few
DNA: TGTGCCAGCAGCGTATTGGGAGGGACGGGCGATACGCAGTATTTT
CDR3: CASSVLGGTGDTQYF

V: TRBV27
D: NA
J: TRBJ2-5
size: NA
DNA: TGTGCCAGCAGTTTATTTGGGAGTGGCCAACAAGAGACCCAGTACTTC
CDR3: CASSLFGSGQQETQYF

V: TRBV28
D: TRBD1
J: TRBJ2-1
size: few
DNA: TGTGCCAGCAGTTCACAGGGGTACAATGAGCAGTTCTTC
CDR3: CASSSQGYNEQFF

V: TRBV5-4
D: TRBD1
J: TRBJ2-2
size: NA
DNA: TGTGCCAGCAGTTCAAGACAGGGAAGGACCGGGGAGCTGTTTTTT
CDR3: CASSSRQGRTGELFF

V: TRBV27
D: TRBD1
J: TRBJ2-5
size: NA
DNA: TGTGCCAGCAGTTTAGTAGGCAACAGGGGGGAGACCCAGTACTTC
CDR3: CASSLVGNRGETQYF

V: TRBV18
D: NA
J: TRBJ1-1
size: NA
DNA: TGTGCCAGCTCACCCAGGGAAGAGGCTGAAGCTTTCTTT
CDR3: CASSPREEAEAFF

V: TRBV19
D: NA
J: TRBJ2-2
size: NA
DNA: TGTGCCAGTAGTATCGGCGGCGGGGAGCTGTTTTTT
CDR3: CASSIGGGELFF

V: TRBV29-1
D: NA
J: TRBJ2-5
size: NA
DNA: TGCAGCGGGCGCGGACTGGGGGAGACCCAGTACTTC
CDR3: CSGRGLGETQYF

V: TRBV11-3
D: TRBD1
J: TRBJ2-1
size: NA
DNA: TGTGCCAGCAGCTTAGGGAACAGGGGGCATGAGCAGTTCTTC
CDR3: CASSLGNRGHEQFF